This TCR beta chain was sequenced during a study of blood T cell repertoires in COVID-19. For the study at large: Donors in the United States, Italy and Spain gave samples during acute or convalescent COVID-19. PBMCs, B-cell-depleted T cells, or T cells were the source of the cDNA or gDNA that made up the material.

Germline-derived CDR1 and CDR2 are SNHLY and FYNNEI. V lost 4 bases, J lost 8 bases, and 13 bases stayed unmatched. CDR3 length equals 15 residues. Original analysis: Reference gene primer amplification yielded estimated nucleated cell counts. Assay used: immunoSEQ multiplex PCR; TCRdb lists only in-frame clones, some missing. Clone size and the V and J calls come from that table; the DNA yielded D and trimming. Here the sample spans more than 9,500 clones, approximately 91% being singletons. The material sequenced was peripheral blood. The receptor was derived from a woman aged 55-75 years with active COVID-19. This chain uses TRBV2 with TRBJ1-2, with 7 bases aligning to TRBD1. The DNA of the CDR3 is TGTGCCAGCAGTGTCCTCCTGACAGGGACCGGGGGCTACACCTTC. Protein product: CASSVLLTGTGGYTF.